This T cell receptor beta chain is from a study of graft-versus-host responses after intestinal transplantation. On this clone: Its antigen remains unknown.

Between the trimmed V and J ends, which lost 3 bases and 7 bases, there was a span of 19 bases. The CDR3 totals 16 residues. Germline CDR1 reads SEHNR; CDR2 reads FQNEAQ (reference sequence). The repertoire was sequenced with immunoSEQ multiplex PCR; TCRdb's copy has only in-frame clones and lacks some. The repertoire includes about 45,000 clones, roughly 90% of them detected once, and 3.5% to 5% sits in the top ten. Study-level points and caveats: The highest levels of circulating GvH clones went along with early declines in HvG clones after transplant. Investigators detected GvH clones in recipient marrow, with some emerging earlier in ileum or blood.

This TCR derives from a human patient who received an intestinal transplant, so some T cells may come from the graft donor. The chain carries TRBV7-9 and TRBJ2-1; D possibly matches TRBD1 or TRBD2 (7 bases each). The source was PBMCs, collected 524 days after transplant. The CDR3 sequence is CASSLLTGRGKNEQFF. CDR3 nucleotides: TGTGCCAGCAGCTTGCTGACAGGGAGGGGAAAAAATGAGCAGTTCTTC.